These T cell receptor beta chains were read from a single sample in a study of OX40 agonist ivuxolimab in advanced cancers. Produced via immunoSEQ multiplex PCR; TCRdb's table is partial and in-frame only. Among some 86,000 clones listed, around 90% were seen once. The source was CD4+ or CD8+ T cells sorted from blood, collected in a trial of the OX40 agonist ivuxolimab. Source of these receptors: an adult with an advanced solid tumor such as melanoma, head and neck, liver or kidney cancer. CDR3s include the opening cysteine and the closing phenylalanine or tryptophan. The D gene is left open where the match is weak.

j_gene: TRBJ1-4
d_gene: .
v_gene: TRBV11-2
CDR3nt: TGTGCCAGCAGCCCAGGTCAGATTAATGAAAAACTGTTTTTT
CDR3aa: CASSPGQINEKLFF

j_gene: TRBJ2-1
d_gene: TRBD2
v_gene: TRBV4-2
CDR3nt: TGTGCCAGCAGCCAAGCCCGCGCTAGCGGGGCGTACAATGAGCAGTTCTTC
CDR3aa: CASSQARASGAYNEQFF

j_gene: TRBJ1-2
d_gene: .
v_gene: TRBV19
CDR3nt: TGTGCCAGTAGTGCTTCGCAGGGGCGATATGGCTACACCTTC
CDR3aa: CASSASQGRYGYTF

j_gene: TRBJ2-1
d_gene: .
v_gene: TRBV5-1
CDR3nt: TGCGCCAGCAGCTTGGCGGACGGCAATGAGCAGTTCTTC
CDR3aa: CASSLADGNEQFF

j_gene: TRBJ2-2
d_gene: .
v_gene: TRBV4-1
CDR3nt: TGCGCCAGCAGCCTTTTGGGAGGTGCCGCGAACACCGGGGAGCTGTTTTTT
CDR3aa: CASSLLGGAANTGELFF

j_gene: TRBJ1-1
d_gene: .
v_gene: TRBV20-1
CDR3nt: TGCAGTGCCGGAGGACACACTGAAGCTTTCTTT
CDR3aa: CSAGGHTEAFF

j_gene: TRBJ2-3
d_gene: .
v_gene: TRBV19
CDR3nt: TGTGCCAGTAGTAGGAGGGGAAGCACAGATACGCAGTATTTT
CDR3aa: CASSRRGSTDTQYF

j_gene: TRBJ1-2
d_gene: .
v_gene: TRBV27
CDR3nt: TGTGCCAGCAGTTCCCCTGACAGATCTGGCTACACCTTC
CDR3aa: CASSSPDRSGYTF

j_gene: TRBJ1-4
d_gene: TRBD1
v_gene: TRBV6-1
CDR3nt: TGTGCCAGCAGAAAGGGACAGGGGTTTGAAAAACTGTTTTTT
CDR3aa: CASRKGQGFEKLFF

j_gene: TRBJ2-7
d_gene: .
v_gene: TRBV2
CDR3nt: TGTGCCAGCAACCGGGACGGCTCCTACGAGCAGTACTTC
CDR3aa: CASNRDGSYEQYF

j_gene: TRBJ2-3
d_gene: .
v_gene: TRBV11-2
CDR3nt: TGTGCCAGCAGCCCAAGACAGTTTAGGGATACGCAGTATTTT
CDR3aa: CASSPRQFRDTQYF

j_gene: TRBJ1-1
d_gene: .
v_gene: TRBV25-1
CDR3nt: TGTGCCAGCAGCCCCTATGGGGGCGGGGTGGACACTGAAGCTTTCTTT
CDR3aa: CASSPYGGGVDTEAFF

j_gene: TRBJ2-5
d_gene: .
v_gene: TRBV4-1
CDR3nt: TGCGCCAGCAGCCAGGGGGACTGGACGACCAGGGAGACCCAGTACTTC
CDR3aa: CASSQGDWTTRETQYF

j_gene: TRBJ1-3
d_gene: TRBD1
v_gene: TRBV4-1
CDR3nt: TGCGCCAGCAGCCTCGGAAGGGCCAGGGGGCTTGGAAACACCATATATTTT
CDR3aa: CASSLGRARGLGNTIYF

j_gene: TRBJ1-4
d_gene: .
v_gene: TRBV9
CDR3nt: TGTGCCAGCAGCGTAGGAAACTCGGGGGCTGAAAAACTGTTTTTT
CDR3aa: CASSVGNSGAEKLFF

j_gene: TRBJ1-6
d_gene: TRBD1
v_gene: TRBV30
CDR3nt: TGTGCCTGGGCACACAGGGGTGATTCACCCCTCCACTTT
CDR3aa: CAWAHRGDSPLHF

j_gene: TRBJ2-3
d_gene: .
v_gene: TRBV9
CDR3nt: TGTGCCAGCGGGTCCTGGGGGGGCACAGATACGCAGTATTTT
CDR3aa: CASGSWGGTDTQYF